Given below is one T cell receptor (beta chain) in context. This record comes from a study of T-cell memory formation after mild COVID-19. The CDR3 totals 15 residues. The V gene lost 0 bases and the J gene lost 4 bases, with 13 bases spanning the gap. CDR1 is SGDLS, CDR2 YYNGEE, per germline. TCRdb redid the calling of the 5' RACE reads with MiXCR, one entry per CDR3 protein. Found here are some 210,000 distinct CDR3 sequences, approximately 16% of them singletons; the top ten hold 2.4%. This sequence joins TRBV9 and TRBJ2-5, with a weak D call TRBD2 (6 bases). Material for sequencing was PBMCs or a T cell subset sorted from them (not recorded which). This clonotype was sampled from an adult woman who had mild COVID-19 (a few samples of this study predate the infection). Cell type and time point are not known. This CDR3 is CASSVGGGLGETQYF. CDR3 sequence (DNA): TGTGCCAGCAGCGTAGGTGGAGGGTTGGGAGAGACCCAGTACTTC.